The 26 T cell receptor beta chains reported below all come from one sample, sequenced in a study of blood T cell repertoires in COVID-19. Measured with immunoSEQ multiplex PCR; TCRdb has only the in-frame clones, and not every one. The repertoire includes 360,000 or so clones, almost 90% of them detected once, and 6.5% sits in the top ten. Sequencing input: peripheral blood. The receptors shown here come from a man between 18 and 35 years old with active or convalescent COVID-19.

V and J are TRBV6-2 or TRBV6-3 and TRBJ1-5; TRBD1 matches 10 bases. The CDR3 spans 16 residues. Germline V gene lookup returns CDR1 MNHEY and CDR2 SVGEGT. V lost 2 bases, J lost 6 bases, and 7 bases stayed unmatched. CDR3 nucleotide sequence: TGTGCCAGCAGTTACCCCCGGGACAGGGGTTCTCAGCCCCAGCATTTT. It yields the protein CASSYPRDRGSQPQHF.

The rearrangement uses TRBV5-5 and TRBJ1-5, with 7 bases aligning to TRBD1. Germline lookup yields CDR1 SGHKS and CDR2 YYEKEE (reference sequence). V lost 1 base to trimming and J lost 2 bases; unmatched junction nucleotides: 6. The CDR3 contains 16 residues. The CDR3 sequence is CASSLSPGGGNQPQHF. The CDR3 DNA reads TGTGCCAGCAGCTTGTCCCCAGGGGGAGGCAATCAGCCCCAGCATTTT. The full variable domain, completed using reference TRBV5-5 and TRBJ1-5, is DAGVTQSPTHLIKTRGQQVTLRCSPISGHKSVSWYQQVLGQGPQFIFQYYEKEERGRGNFPDRFSARQFPNYSSELNVNALLLGDSALYLCASSLSPGGGNQPQHFGDGTRLSIL.

This clone was seen once. The J gene is TRBJ2-5, the V gene TRBV11-2; 10 bases line up with TRBD1. CDR1 and CDR2 (germline): SGHAT, FQNNGV. V lost 6 bases, J lost 4 bases, and 5 bases stayed unmatched. This CDR3 has 14 amino acids. Here the CDR3 reads CASRQTGGTETQYF. The CDR3 nucleotides read TGTGCCAGCAGGCAGACAGGGGGCACAGAGACCCAGTACTTC.

The rearrangement uses TRBV11-2 and TRBJ2-1; tentatively, D is TRBD2 (6 bases). This CDR3 has 11 residues. Trimming removed 4 bases from V and 10 bases from J, with 8 bases in between. CDR1 and CDR2 (germline): SGHAT, FQNNGV. The CDR3 DNA is TGTGCCAGCAGCTCACGGGGGGAGCAGTTCTTC. It yields the protein CASSSRGEQFF.

The chain is built from TRBV6-1 and TRBJ1-5; 7 nucleotides align to TRBD1. Looked up from germline, CDR1 is MNHNS and CDR2 is SASEGT. Trimming cost V 3 bases and J 2 bases; bases outside gene matches: 4. CDR3 size: 15 residues. The CDR3 region is CASSDTGVGNQPQHF. The CDR3 bases are TGTGCCAGCAGTGACACAGGGGTCGGCAATCAGCCCCAGCATTTT.

The V gene is TRBV4-3, the J gene TRBJ2-7, with D possibly TRBD1 on 6 matching bases. From germline, CDR1 is LGHNA and CDR2 YSLEER. This CDR3 comprises 15 residues. V was cut by 2 bases and J by 0 bases, with 11 bases left in between. CDR3 nucleotide sequence: TGCGCCAGCAGCCAAACGACAGGATACTCCTACGAGCAGTACTTC. Translating gives CASSQTTGYSYEQYF.

This sequence joins TRBV7-6 and TRBJ2-7, with D possibly being TRBD1 (5 bases). This CDR3 has 12 amino acids. Germline V CDR1 and CDR2: SGHVS, FNYEAQ. With 3 bases removed from V and 4 bases from J, the gap between germline ends came to 7 bases. The CDR3 loop is CASSLTAYEQYF. For the CDR3, the DNA is TGTGCCAGCAGCTTGACAGCTTACGAGCAGTACTTC.

This clone was found once. The gene calls are TRBV6-6 and TRBJ2-7; TRBD2 agrees at 14 bases. The CDR3 contains 16 residues. Germline CDR1 is MNHNY and CDR2 is SVGAGI (reference sequence). V lost 6 bases to trimming and J lost 3 bases; unmatched junction nucleotides: 7. CDR3: CASSWTSGGPYYEQYF. The CDR3 bases are TGTGCCAGCAGCTGGACTAGCGGGGGGCCTTACTACGAGCAGTACTTC.

The rearrangement joins TRBV5-4 to TRBJ2-1, with D tentatively TRBD1 (6 bases). Trimming removed 4 bases from V and 7 bases from J, with 12 bases in between. CDR3 length: 13 residues. Germline lookup yields CDR1 SGHNT and CDR2 YYREEE (reference sequence). The CDR3 nucleotides read TGTGCCAGCAGCCTACAGGGTGCGAATGAGCAGTTCTTC. Encoded protein: CASSLQGANEQFF.

The chain employs TRBV10-3 and TRBJ1-5, with a tentative D call TRBD1 (6 bases). V was cut by 5 bases and J by 6 bases, with 8 bases left in between. Germline values: CDR1 ENHRY, CDR2 SYGVKD. CDR3 size: 12 residues. The CDR3 is CAISQGGQPQHF. CDR3 nucleotide sequence: TGTGCCATCAGTCAAGGGGGTCAGCCCCAGCATTTT.

This rearrangement joins TRBV6-1 to TRBJ1-5, with 9 positions matching TRBD1. The V gene's germline CDR1 is MNHNS and CDR2 SASEGT. The CDR3 extends over 16 amino acids. J lost 2 bases, V lost 1 base, and 3 bases had no gene match. Here the CDR3 DNA reads TGTGCCAGCAGTGAAGTCGACAGGGGGGGCAATCAGCCCCAGCATTTT. This translates into CASSEVDRGGNQPQHF.

The gene calls are TRBV29-1 and TRBJ2-5; 14 nucleotides agree with TRBD2. The CDR3 is 17 amino acids. V trimming: 0 bases; J trimming: 4 bases; junction bases outside the gene matches: 7. In germline, CDR1 is SQVTM, CDR2 ANQGSEA. CDR3 DNA sequence: TGCAGCGTTGAAGATAAGACTAGCGGGAGGGCACCAGAGACCCAGTACTTC. Protein: CSVEDKTSGRAPETQYF.

The gene calls are TRBV19 and TRBJ2-4, with a weak D call TRBD2 (6 bases). This CDR3 comprises 14 residues. V shed 6 bases and J shed 6 bases, with 15 bases lying between them. CDR1 is LNHDA, CDR2 SQIVND, per germline (reference sequence). CDR3: CASSLRVGGNIQYF. CDR3 nucleotide sequence: TGTGCCAGTAGCCTCCGGGTCGGGGGAAACATTCAGTACTTC.

The chain recombines TRBV6-5 with TRBJ2-5, with a possible D match to TRBD1 (6 bases). This CDR3 spans 12 amino acids. The V end was cut by 8 bases, the J end by 3 bases, with 10 bases between. The V gene's germline CDR1 is MNHEY and CDR2 SVGAGI. CDR3 nucleotide sequence: TGTGCCAGCCCAGGGGTTGAAGAGACCCAGTACTTC. Translating it yields CASPGVEETQYF.

V is TRBV7-9 and J is TRBJ2-3, with 12 nucleotides matching TRBD2. Germline V gene lookup returns CDR1 SEHNR and CDR2 FQNEAQ (reference sequence). CDR3 length: 15 residues. The ends lost 5 bases at V and 6 bases at J; junction bases unmatched: 6. The CDR3 region has the DNA TGTGCCAGCAGCCACCGACTAGCGGGAGAGGATACGCAGTATTTT. Translation: CASSHRLAGEDTQYF.

The chain employs TRBV7-9 and TRBJ2-2; the match to TRBD2 covers 9 bases. There are 18 residues in the CDR3. Germline V gives CDR1 SEHNR, CDR2 FQNEAQ (reference sequence). The ends lost 4 bases at V and 3 bases at J; junction bases unmatched: 12. Here the CDR3 reads CASSYGGLAGRYTGELFF. For the CDR3, the DNA is TGTGCCAGCAGCTACGGCGGGCTAGCGGGGAGATACACCGGGGAGCTGTTTTTT.

In this sample, this clone turned up once. The chain recombines TRBV4-3 with TRBJ2-2; D gene uncertain. With 3 bases removed from V and 0 bases from J, the gap between germline ends came to 11 bases. The CDR3 runs to 16 residues. Germline V gene data show CDR1 as LGHNA and CDR2 as YSLEER. The chain's CDR3 is CASSQSRESNTGELFF. Here the CDR3 DNA reads TGCGCCAGCAGCCAGAGTAGAGAATCGAACACCGGGGAGCTGTTTTTT.

In this sample, this clone turned up once. The V call is TRBV19, the J call TRBJ1-5; a possible D gene is TRBD1 (6 bases). This CDR3 spans 13 amino acids. Germline V gives CDR1 LNHDA, CDR2 SQIVND (reference sequence). The V gene lost 0 bases and the J gene lost 6 bases, with 6 bases spanning the gap. The CDR3 sequence is CASSIEGGQPQHF. DNA of the CDR3: TGTGCCAGTAGTATAGAAGGGGGTCAGCCCCAGCATTTT. Full variable domain (outside the CDR3, taken from reference TRBV19 and TRBJ1-5): DGGITQSPKYLFRKEGQNVTLSCEQNLNHDAMYWYRQDPGQGLRLIYYSQIVNDFQKGDIAEGYSVSREKKESFPLTVTSAQKNPTAFYLCASSIEGGQPQHFGDGTRLSIL.

This clone is a singleton in its sample. The chain is built from TRBV4-3 and TRBJ2-2; D may be TRBD1 (6 bases). CDR1 is LGHNA, CDR2 YSLEER, per germline. V lost 3 bases and J 5 bases, leaving 16 bases between the germline ends. The CDR3 contains 16 residues. The CDR3 nucleotides read TGCGCCAGCAGCCAGGAAACAGGGTGGAAAACCGGGGAGCTGTTTTTT. This gives the protein CASSQETGWKTGELFF.

This chain joins TRBV11-3 and TRBJ1-1; 8 bases line up with TRBD1. Per the germline V gene, CDR1 is SGHNT and CDR2 is YENEEA. The ends lost 4 bases at V and 5 bases at J; junction bases unmatched: 9. The CDR3 length is 15 residues. This CDR3 reads CASSYSGQGGTEAFF. CDR3 bases: TGTGCCAGCAGCTATTCAGGACAGGGAGGGACTGAAGCTTTCTTT. Full variable domain (outside the CDR3, taken from reference TRBV11-3 and TRBJ1-1): EAGVVQSPRYKIIEKKQPVAFWCNPISGHNTLYWYLQNLGQGPELLIRYENEEAVDDSQLPKDRFSAERLKGVDSTLKIQPAELGDSAVYLCASSYSGQGGTEAFFGQGTRLTVV.

V is TRBV5-1 and J is TRBJ2-1, with 9 bases aligning to TRBD1. The CDR3 extends over 15 amino acids. V shed 4 bases and J 5 bases; nucleotides not matched to a gene: 7. Per germline, CDR1 SGHRS and CDR2 YFSETQ. The CDR3 here is CASSEWTGDNNEQFF. For the CDR3, the DNA is TGCGCCAGCAGCGAATGGACAGGGGACAACAATGAGCAGTTCTTC.

The CDR3 spells CASSLGGDYGYTF. CDR3 coding DNA: TGTGCCAGCAGCTTAGGCGGCGACTATGGCTACACCTTC. The rearrangement uses TRBV7-8 and TRBJ1-2, with D hard to call. V dropped 1 base and J dropped 3 bases, with 6 bases sitting between them. The CDR3 extends over 13 amino acids. CDR1 SGHVS and CDR2 FQNEAQ come from the germline V gene.

This clone was found a few times. The chain couples TRBV3-1 (or the pseudogene TRBV3-2) to TRBJ1-1; TRBD1 matches at 8 bases. V was pared by 4 bases and J by 0 bases, with 4 bases of the junction left unmatched. CDR3 length: 15 amino acids. CDR1 is LGHDT, CDR2 YNNKEL, per germline (reference sequence). CDR3 residues: CASSLDRVLNTEAFF. The CDR3 bases are TGTGCCAGCAGCCTGGACAGGGTTCTGAACACTGAAGCTTTCTTT.

This clone was seen once. This chain links TRBV29-1 with TRBJ2-5; TRBD1 aligns across 9 bases. Germline V gives CDR1 SQVTM, CDR2 ANQGSEA. The CDR3 totals 14 residues. The V segment lost 7 bases and the J segment 1 base; nucleotides outside the gene matches: 7. CDR3 protein: CSALPGQGQETQYF. DNA of the CDR3: TGCAGCGCGCTTCCGGGACAGGGCCAAGAGACCCAGTACTTC.

The chain carries TRBV7-2 and TRBJ1-6; no firm D call. The CDR3 length is 14 residues. V was trimmed by 2 bases and J by 7 bases, leaving 9 bases between them. Germline values: CDR1 SGHTA, CDR2 FQGNSA. CDR3 sequence (DNA): TGTGCCAGCAGCTTACAATTAGTAAATTCACCCCTCCACTTT. Its translation: CASSLQLVNSPLHF.

The chain employs TRBV19 and TRBJ2-7; D might be TRBD2 (6 bases). The CDR3 extends over 13 amino acids. The V end lost 8 bases, the J end lost 5 bases, and 16 bases lay between the germline ends. Germline loops: CDR1 LNHDA, CDR2 SQIVND (reference sequence). CDR3 in amino acids: CASQGGPLDEQYF. The CDR3 region has the DNA TGTGCCAGTCAAGGAGGGCCGCTTGACGAGCAGTACTTC.